This T cell receptor (beta chain) was sequenced for a study of cytomegalovirus exposure and HLA in healthy donors. Primers for the PCR totalled 60 Vbeta and 13 Jbeta. Profiling relied on immunoSEQ multiplex PCR, and the TCRdb table lists in-frame clones only, not all of them. This table has around 180,000 clones, about 81% appearing once. The CDR3 runs to 13 residues. Trimming took 3 bases from V and 7 from J, leaving 7 bases between them. Germline assignment: CDR1 SGHTA and CDR2 FQGTGA. The sequence derives from a woman aged 18-29 years in good health and CMV-seropositive. V and J are TRBV7-3 and TRBJ1-6, with no clear D. The sample was PBMCs. CDR3 residues: CASSFSRNSPLHF. As DNA, the CDR3 is TGTGCCAGCAGCTTCTCCCGGAATTCACCCCTCCACTTT.